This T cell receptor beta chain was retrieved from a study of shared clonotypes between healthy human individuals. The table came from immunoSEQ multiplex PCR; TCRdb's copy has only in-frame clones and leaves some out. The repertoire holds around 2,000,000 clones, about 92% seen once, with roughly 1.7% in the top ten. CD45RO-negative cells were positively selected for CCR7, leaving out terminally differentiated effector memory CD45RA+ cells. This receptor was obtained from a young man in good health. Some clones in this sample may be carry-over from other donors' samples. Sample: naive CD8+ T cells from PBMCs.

CDR3 residues: CAAGPTGGLGEQFF. The CDR3, as DNA: TGTGCCGCCGGACCTACGGGTGGGTTGGGGGAGCAGTTCTTC. The rearrangement links TRBV10-3 to TRBJ2-1; D gene uncertain. V lost 11 bases, J lost 10 bases, and 24 bases lay in between. Looked up from germline, CDR1 is ENHRY and CDR2 is SYGVKD. This CDR3 has 14 amino acids.